Included here is one T cell receptor (beta chain) sequence, with context. The data stem from a study of T cells expressing NK-cell markers. The CDR3 runs to 15 residues. Looked up from germline, CDR1 is SSHAT and CDR2 is FNYEAQ (reference sequence). TCRdb re-called the 5' RACE reads and shows each CDR3 protein once, DNA omitted. The listing records 440,000 or so distinct CDR3 sequences. Sequenced material: blood T cells: a sorted CD56 or NKG2C T cell subset, CD4+ or CD8+ T cells, or bulk PBMC T cells (not recorded which). The V and J genes are TRBV7-7 and TRBJ2-7; TCRdb selects TRBD1, and the lack of DNA leaves this call unchecked. This TCR came from a woman between 18 and 69 years old in good health. The CDR3 loop reads CASSLGGGNFYEQYF.